This TCR beta chain was sequenced in a study of shared clonotypes between healthy human individuals. This clone was counted a few times. Genomic DNA (from each subset) was split evenly across several immunoSEQ plates. The assay was immunoSEQ multiplex PCR, and TCRdb's table has in-frame clones only and misses some. The sample records approximately 980,000 clones, around 80% being singletons. Trimming cost V 10 bases and J 0 bases, with 12 bases left between them. The germline V gene has CDR1 ENHRY and CDR2 SYGVKD. The CDR3 loop spans 13 amino acids. The rearrangement joins TRBV10-3 to TRBJ1-1; unclear D gene. This receptor was taken from a young man in good health. Input material: memory CD4+ T cells sorted from blood. Regarding subset: CD45RA-negative fraction. The DNA for the CDR3 is TGTGCCACCCGGGGAGAGATGAACACTGAAGCTTTCTTT. Its translation is CATRGEMNTEAFF.